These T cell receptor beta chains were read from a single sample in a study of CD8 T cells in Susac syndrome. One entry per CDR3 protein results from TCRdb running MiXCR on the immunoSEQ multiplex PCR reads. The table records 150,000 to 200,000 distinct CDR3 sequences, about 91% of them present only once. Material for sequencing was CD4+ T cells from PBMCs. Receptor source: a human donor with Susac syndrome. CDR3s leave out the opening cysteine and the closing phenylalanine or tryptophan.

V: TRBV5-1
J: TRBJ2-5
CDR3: ASSLAEETQY

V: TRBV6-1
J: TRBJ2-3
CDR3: ASSRTDSTDTQY

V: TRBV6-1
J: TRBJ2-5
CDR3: ASSETSGSGETQY

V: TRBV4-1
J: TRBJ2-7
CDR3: ASSQDLFGLAGSREQY

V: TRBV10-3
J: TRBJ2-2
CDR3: AISDGELF

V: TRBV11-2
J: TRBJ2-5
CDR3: ASSSLAGWGETQY

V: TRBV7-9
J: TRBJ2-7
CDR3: ASSPDGDYEQY

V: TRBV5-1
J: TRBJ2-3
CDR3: ASSIRQGNTDTQY

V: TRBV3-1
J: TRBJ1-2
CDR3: ASSQQGWEDGYT

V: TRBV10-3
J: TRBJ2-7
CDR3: AITPGSGGYEQY

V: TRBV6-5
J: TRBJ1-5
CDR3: ASSYSDPGGGNQPQH

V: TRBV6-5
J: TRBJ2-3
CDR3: ASSSGSHTDTQY

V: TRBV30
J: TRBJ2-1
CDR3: AWSGTQVISEQF

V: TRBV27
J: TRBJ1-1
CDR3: ASSLTGRTEAF

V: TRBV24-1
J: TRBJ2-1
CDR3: ATSDLDASSYNEQF

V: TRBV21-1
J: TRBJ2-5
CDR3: ASSARTGRSETQY

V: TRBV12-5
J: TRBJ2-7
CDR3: ASGLVMGTGSSYEQY

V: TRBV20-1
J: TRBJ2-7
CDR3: SARLTPRGSGRGEQY

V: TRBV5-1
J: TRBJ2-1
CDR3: ASSSPGTNNEQF

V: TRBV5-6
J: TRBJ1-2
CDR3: ASSPPVGNYGYT

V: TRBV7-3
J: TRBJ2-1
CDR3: ASGGTKYNEQF

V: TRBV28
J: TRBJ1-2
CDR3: ASSRHTGGHGYT

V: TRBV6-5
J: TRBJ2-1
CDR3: ASSRTGYNEQF

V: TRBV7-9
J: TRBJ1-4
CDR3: ASSLSGRDDGKLF

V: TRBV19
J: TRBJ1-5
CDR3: ASSRGQGPSNQPQH

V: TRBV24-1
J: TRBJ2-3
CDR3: ATSDFAGIGTDTQY

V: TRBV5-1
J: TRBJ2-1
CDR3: ASSLEGQGSSDEQF

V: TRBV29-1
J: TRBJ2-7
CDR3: SVEVGSSYEQY

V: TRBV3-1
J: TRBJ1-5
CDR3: ASQQRGVDQPQH

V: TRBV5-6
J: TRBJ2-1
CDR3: ASSLLAGGLEREQF

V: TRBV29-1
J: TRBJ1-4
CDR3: SATGPTNEKLF

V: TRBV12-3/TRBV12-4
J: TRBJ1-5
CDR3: ASSLDGQDHQPQH

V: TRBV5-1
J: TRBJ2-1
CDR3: ASCLDRGGYNEQF

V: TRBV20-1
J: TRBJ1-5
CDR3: SARDGPSNQPQH

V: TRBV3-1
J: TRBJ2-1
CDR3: ASSQPRGSEQF

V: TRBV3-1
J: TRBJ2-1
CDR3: ASSPSGLAGVREQF

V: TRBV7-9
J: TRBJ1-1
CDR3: ASSLEVRGRGTEAF

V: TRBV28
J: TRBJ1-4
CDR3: ASSSGTEGEKLF

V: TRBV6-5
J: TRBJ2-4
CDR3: ASSASGRGNIQY

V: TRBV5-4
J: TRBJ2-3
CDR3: ASSRGLLSTDTQY

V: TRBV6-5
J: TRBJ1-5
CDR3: ASSRNRVGNQPQH

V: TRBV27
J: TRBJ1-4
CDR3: ASSDLVGTVKEKLF

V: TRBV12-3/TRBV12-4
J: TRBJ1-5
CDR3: ASSFGGGELSNQPQH

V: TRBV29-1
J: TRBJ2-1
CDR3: SVQDMRINEQF

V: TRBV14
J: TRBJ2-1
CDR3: ASSPSTGTKLSNEQF

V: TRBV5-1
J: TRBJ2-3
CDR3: ASSLLADTQY

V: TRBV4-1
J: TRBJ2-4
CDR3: ASSPGTSGSLAKNIQY